The clone carrying this T cell receptor beta chain is large. Its antigen is still unknown. Peripheral blood genomic DNA, not sorted cells or RNA, was the template. These data belong to a study of T cell repertoires in aging, cancer and after chemotherapy. General study results and limits: No conclusions about immunological memory after chemotherapy can be drawn from the repertoire data.

Germline V lookup: CDR1 SGHKS, CDR2 YYEKEE (reference sequence). The V end lost 2 bases, the J end lost 0 bases, and 7 bases lay between the germline ends. This CDR3 region has 14 residues. Rearranged V-D-J TRB sequences were amplified with a mixed TRB-A/B primer pool. MiXCR was run by TCRdb on the multiplex PCR reads, yielding one entry per CDR3 protein. This repertoire shows around 260 distinct CDR3 sequences, around 30% found once; its top ten account for around 40%. This clonotype was sampled from a human donor with a blood cancer. The specimen was blood. The rearrangement links TRBV5-5 to TRBJ2-3, with no clear D. CDR3 nucleotide sequence: TGTGCCAGCAGCTTTTGGCCTAGCACAGATACGCAGTATTTT. It codes for CASSFWPSTDTQYF.